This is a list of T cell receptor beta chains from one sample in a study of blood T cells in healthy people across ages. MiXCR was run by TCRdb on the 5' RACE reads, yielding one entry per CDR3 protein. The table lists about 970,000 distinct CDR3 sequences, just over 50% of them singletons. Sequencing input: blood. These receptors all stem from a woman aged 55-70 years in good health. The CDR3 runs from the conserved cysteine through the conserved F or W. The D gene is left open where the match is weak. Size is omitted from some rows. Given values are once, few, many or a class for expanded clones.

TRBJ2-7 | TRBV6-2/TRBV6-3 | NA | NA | TGTGCCAGCAGTACAGTCCCGGGAACCTACGAGCAGTACTTC | CASSTVPGTYEQYF
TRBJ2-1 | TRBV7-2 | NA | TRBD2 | TGTGCCAGCAGCTTAGATGGCGGAGCGGGGGAGAATGAGCAGTTCTTC | CASSLDGGAGENEQFF
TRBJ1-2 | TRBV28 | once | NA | TGTGCCACAAGGGGTTCTAACTATGGCCACACCTTC | CATRGSNYGHTF
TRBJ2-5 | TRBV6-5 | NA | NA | TGTGCCAGCACCGAACTGGGAAGAGAGACCCAGTACTTC | CASTELGRETQYF
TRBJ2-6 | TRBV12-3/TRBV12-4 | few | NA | TGTGCCAGCAGTTCTCGGAACTGGCTCTCTGGGGCCAACGTCCTGACTTTC | CASSSRNWLSGANVLTF
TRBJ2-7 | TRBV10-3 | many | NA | TGTGCCATCAGTGGTCAGACCTACGAGCAGTACTTC | CAISGQTYEQYF
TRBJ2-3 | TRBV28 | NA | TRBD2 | TGTGCCAGCAGTGGGCTAGCGGGAGGAAGTGGCAGAGATACGCAGTATTTT | CASSGLAGGSGRDTQYF
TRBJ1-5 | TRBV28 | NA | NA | TGTGCCAGCAGTGTGGGGACGCATCACCCCCAGCATTTT | CASSVGTHHPQHF
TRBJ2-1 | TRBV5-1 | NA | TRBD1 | TGCGCCAGCAGCCTCGGACAGGGAAACAATGAGCAGTTCTTC | CASSLGQGNNEQFF
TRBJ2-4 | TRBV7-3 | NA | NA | TGTGCCAGCAGCCAACGTGCAGGGGTGGGCAAAAACATTCAGTACTTC | CASSQRAGVGKNIQYF
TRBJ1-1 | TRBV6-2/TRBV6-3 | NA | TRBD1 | TGTGCCGCCCTACAGGGGCTGAACACTGAAGCTTTCTTT | CAALQGLNTEAFF
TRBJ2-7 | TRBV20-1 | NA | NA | TGCAGTGCTCGGCTCCCCAGGGGATCCTACGAGCAGTACTTC | CSARLPRGSYEQYF
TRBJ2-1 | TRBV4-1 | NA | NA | TGCGCCAGCAGCCAACCGGGCGGTTCGAGCTCCTACGAGCAGTTCTTC | CASSQPGGSSSYEQFF
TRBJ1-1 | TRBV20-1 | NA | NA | TGCAGTGCTAGGTCGTCAGGGAGGGGCACTGAAGCTTTCTTT | CSARSSGRGTEAFF
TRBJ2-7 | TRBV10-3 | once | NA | TGTGCCACCCGACTTACAGGGACTTCCTACGAGCAGTACTTC | CATRLTGTSYEQYF
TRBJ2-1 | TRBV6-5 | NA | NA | TGTGCCAGCAGCCCCAGGGAGGCCTACAATGAGCAGTTCTTC | CASSPREAYNEQFF
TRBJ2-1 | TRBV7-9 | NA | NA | TGTGCCAGCAGCCAGGGGGGTAGCGGGAACTCCAATGAGCAGTTCTTC | CASSQGGSGNSNEQFF
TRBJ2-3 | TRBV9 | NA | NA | TGTGCCAGCGGGTTTGCAGGTAGCACAGATACGCAGTATTTT | CASGFAGSTDTQYF
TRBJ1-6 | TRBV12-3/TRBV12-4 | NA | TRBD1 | TGTGCCAGCAGTTTACAGGGGGCTTCGGGTTCACCCCTCCACTTT | CASSLQGASGSPLHF
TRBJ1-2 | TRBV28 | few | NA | TGTGCCAGCAGTACTCCCGGACAGTACTATGGCTACACCTTC | CASSTPGQYYGYTF